Each of the 17 T cell receptor beta chains below was sequenced from the same sample in a study of CD8+ T cells in alopecia areata. Following extraction, RNA underwent reverse transcription to cDNA, which served as the sequencing template. This table comes from immunoSEQ multiplex PCR, and its TCRdb copy is limited to in-frame clones, with some not included. This sample has about 150,000 clones, with about 60% found just once. The material sequenced was CD4+ T cells sorted from blood. All receptors derive from a human donor in good health.

The chain is built from TRBV30 and TRBJ2-2; D uncertain. V was cut by 3 bases and J by 7 bases, with 12 bases left in between. The CDR3 runs 13 residues. Germline CDR1 GTSNPN, CDR2 SVGIG (reference sequence). The CDR3: CAWRVASRGELFF. DNA of the CDR3: TGTGCCTGGAGAGTCGCATCCCGCGGGGAGCTGTTTTTT.

The chain carries TRBV19 and TRBJ2-4; 8 bases fit TRBD1. The germline V gene has CDR1 LNHDA and CDR2 SQIVND (reference sequence). V gave up 8 bases and J gave up 6 bases; unmatched junction bases: 9. The CDR3 length is 14 residues. This chain's CDR3 is CASQGQATINIQYF. The DNA of the CDR3 is TGTGCCAGTCAGGGACAGGCCACCATAAACATTCAGTACTTC. Combining the CDR3 with reference TRBV19 and TRBJ2-4 gives the whole variable domain DGGITQSPKYLFRKEGQNVTLSCEQNLNHDAMYWYRQDPGQGLRLIYYSQIVNDFQKGDIAEGYSVSREKKESFPLTVTSAQKNPTAFYLCASQGQATINIQYFGAGTRLSVL.

The chain recombines TRBV18 with TRBJ2-5; TRBD1 matches 7 bases. The CDR3 consists of 13 residues. Germline assignment: CDR1 KGHSH and CDR2 LQKENI. V shed 3 bases and J 7 bases; nucleotides not matched to a gene: 5. The CDR3, as DNA: TGTGCCAGCTCACCGAGGGGGCTAGCGACCCAGTACTTC. It translates to CASSPRGLATQYF.

The rearrangement links TRBV6-5 to TRBJ2-7, with TRBD1 matching over 8 bases. The CDR3 loop spans 15 amino acids. The germline V gene has CDR1 MNHEY and CDR2 SVGAGI. Unmatched junction bases numbered 8, after V lost 4 bases and J lost 3 bases. Here the CDR3 reads CASSSHRGVGYEQYF. DNA of the CDR3: TGTGCCAGCAGTTCTCACAGGGGGGTCGGCTACGAGCAGTACTTC.

This clone was observed a few times. This chain links TRBV29-1 with TRBJ1-4; D is perhaps TRBD1 (5 bases). The V gene's germline CDR1 is SQVTM and CDR2 ANQGSEA. This CDR3 comprises 11 residues. The V end lost 7 bases, the J end lost 5 bases, and 8 bases lay between the germline ends. The DNA for the CDR3 is TGCAGCGGACAGCAAAATGAAAAACTGTTTTTT. Its translation: CSGQQNEKLFF.

The gene calls are TRBV4-1 and TRBJ2-1, with D hard to call. Germline V gene sequence: CDR1 MGHRA, CDR2 YSYEKL. This CDR3 has 11 amino acids. V was shortened by 6 bases and J by 4 bases, with 4 bases between the two germline ends. In DNA, the CDR3 is TGCGCCAGCAGGGGGTACAATGAGCAGTTCTTC. Translating it yields CASRGYNEQFF.

The J gene is TRBJ1-1, the V gene TRBV18, with 7 bases aligning to TRBD1. CDR3 length equals 14 residues. The trim removed 5 bases at V and 1 base at J, leaving 4 bases unmatched. The germline V gene encodes CDR1 KGHSH and CDR2 LQKENI. CDR3 DNA sequence: TGTGCCAGCTCAAACAGGGGTAGGAACACTGAAGCTTTCTTT. It yields the protein CASSNRGRNTEAFF.

V is TRBV7-9 and J is TRBJ2-1; D gene unclear. The length of the CDR3 is 15 residues. The V gene lost 4 bases and the J gene lost 2 bases, with 12 bases spanning the gap. Germline CDR1 is SEHNR and CDR2 is FQNEAQ (reference sequence). CDR3 DNA sequence: TGTGCCAGCAGCTCGGAAGGTCAGACCTACAATGAGCAGTTCTTC. It translates to CASSSEGQTYNEQFF.

The chain uses TRBV30 and TRBJ2-7, with D possibly being TRBD1 or TRBD2 (6 bases each). The CDR3 extends over 13 amino acids. Germline lookup yields CDR1 GTSNPN and CDR2 SVGIG (reference sequence). V was shortened by 2 bases and J by 1 base, with 9 bases between the two germline ends. CDR3 DNA sequence: TGTGCCTGGAGTAGGAGGGGGTCCTACGAGCAGTACTTC. This codes for CAWSRRGSYEQYF.

This clone was recorded only once. CDR3 DNA sequence: TGTGCCAGCAGGATCTCGGGGAAGGGTGAAGCTTTCTTT. Translating it yields CASRISGKGEAFF. This sequence joins TRBV28 and TRBJ1-1, with D uncertain. Germline V lookup: CDR1 MDHEN, CDR2 SYDVKM. This CDR3 has 13 residues. The V gene lost 6 bases and the J gene lost 7 bases, with 15 bases spanning the gap.

The table lists this clone with a few counts. CDR3 DNA sequence: TGCAGCGTTGAAGATCGCCCAGGACAAGAGACCCAGTACTTC. This translates into CSVEDRPGQETQYF. V is TRBV29-1 and J is TRBJ2-5; D is ambiguous. CDR3 length: 14 residues. V shed 0 bases and J shed 2 bases, with 10 bases lying between them. The germline gives CDR1 SQVTM, CDR2 ANQGSEA. Together with reference TRBV29-1 and TRBJ2-5, the CDR3 gives the full variable domain: SAVISQKPSRDICQRGTSLTIQCQVDSQVTMMFWYRQQPGQSLTLIATANQGSEATYESGFVIDKFPISRPNLTFSTLTVSNMSPEDSSIYLCSVEDRPGQETQYFGPGTRLLVL.

The chain combines TRBV28 with TRBJ1-5; a possible D gene is TRBD1 (5 bases). Trimming pared 3 bases from V and 6 bases from J, leaving 9 bases between. The germline V gene encodes CDR1 MDHEN and CDR2 SYDVKM. This CDR3 contains 13 residues. The CDR3 sequence is CASSFEGSQPQHF. As DNA, the CDR3 is TGTGCCAGCAGTTTCGAGGGGAGTCAGCCCCAGCATTTT.

The chain couples TRBV5-1 to TRBJ2-1, with 8 bases matching TRBD2. The CDR3 loop spans 16 amino acids. CDR1 and CDR2 from the germline V gene are SGHRS and YFSETQ. V shed 0 bases and J 4 bases; nucleotides not matched to a gene: 6. The CDR3 loop reads CASSLAGRARYNEQFF. CDR3 in DNA: TGCGCCAGCAGCTTGGCCGGGAGGGCCCGGTACAATGAGCAGTTCTTC.

The chain has TRBV5-5 and TRBJ2-7, with a possible D match to TRBD1 (6 bases). This CDR3 has 15 residues. V lost 4 bases to trimming and J lost 6 bases, with 20 bases between them. The germline V gene has CDR1 SGHKS and CDR2 YYEKEE (reference sequence). Here the CDR3 reads CASSPLGGPPTEQYF. CDR3 DNA: TGTGCCAGCAGCCCCCTAGGGGGACCGCCGACCGAGCAGTACTTC.

This rearrangement joins TRBV5-6 to TRBJ1-5; a weak D match, TRBD1 (6 bases). CDR1 SGHDT and CDR2 YYEEEE come from the germline V gene. This CDR3 has 16 amino acids. The V end was cut by 4 bases, the J end by 3 bases, with 17 bases between. The DNA of the CDR3 is TGTGCCAGCAGCCGCTCAAAAGGACAGATCAATCAGCCCCAGCATTTT. Amino acids: CASSRSKGQINQPQHF. Drawing the rest from reference TRBV5-6 and TRBJ1-5, the complete variable domain is DAGVTQSPTHLIKTRGQQVTLRCSPKSGHDTVSWYQQALGQGPQFIFQYYEEEERQRGNFPDRFSGHQFPNYSSELNVNALLLGDSALYLCASSRSKGQINQPQHFGDGTRLSIL.

This clone was detected a few times. This sample also contains other DNA sequences that code for the same CDR3. This rearrangement joins TRBV7-9 to TRBJ2-5; no clear D. Per germline, CDR1 SEHNR and CDR2 FQNEAQ (reference sequence). The CDR3 has 11 residues. Deletions cut 2 bases from V and 3 bases from J, with 1 base between. Written as DNA, the CDR3 is TGTGCCAGCAGCTTAAAAGAGACCCAGTACTTC. Protein: CASSLKETQYF.

The rearrangement uses TRBV5-1 and TRBJ2-3; maybe TRBD1 (5 bases). Germline V gene sequence: CDR1 SGHRS, CDR2 YFSETQ. This CDR3 contains 15 residues. Trimming stripped 0 bases from V and 6 bases from J, with 14 bases between. The chain's CDR3 is CASSLAGFRVDTQYF. In DNA, the CDR3 is TGCGCCAGCAGCTTGGCCGGCTTCAGGGTGGATACGCAGTATTTT.